This T cell receptor beta chain was recovered during a study of blood T cell repertoires in COVID-19. Study-level information: Samples taken during acute and convalescent COVID-19 were collected in the United States, Italy and Spain.

From germline, CDR1 is LGHDT and CDR2 YNNKEL (reference sequence). The CDR3 length is 17 residues. V lost 1 base, J lost 5 bases, and 12 bases stayed unmatched. Original handling: Researchers report that nucleated cell counts were estimated from reference gene primer amplification. The data were produced by immunoSEQ multiplex PCR, yet TCRdb's version contains in-frame clones alone and is incomplete. From that table come the V and J calls and clone size; the DNA was used to work out D and trimming. Found here are nearly 100,000 clones, 86% of them singletons; the top ten hold 1.5% to 2%. The clonotype comes from a man older than 75 with acute or convalescent COVID-19. Sequenced sample: peripheral blood. This chain joins TRBV3-1 (or the pseudogene TRBV3-2) and TRBJ2-3, with 7 positions matching TRBD2. CDR3 loop: CASSQGGRWEGVDTQYF. As DNA, the CDR3 is TGTGCCAGCAGCCAAGGAGGGCGGTGGGAGGGTGTAGATACGCAGTATTTT.